The next 16 T cell receptor beta chains were all read from a single sample in a study of metastatic and nonmetastatic thyroid tumors. MiXCR was used by TCRdb to re-call the PCR reads. The data contain about 20,000 clones, 20% of them seen just once; the ten biggest clones take up about 30%. Ahead of thyroid surgery, no patient had received treatment of any kind. The sample comprised blood. These receptors were taken from a female donor with papillary thyroid cancer or a benign thyroid nodule (not recorded which). Some clones in this sample may be carry-over from other donors' samples.

This clone was seen at least ten times. The chain carries TRBV5-1 and TRBJ1-5, with D possibly being TRBD1 (5 bases). CDR3 length: 14 residues. CDR1 is SGHRS, CDR2 YFSETQ, per germline. Between the trimmed V and J ends, which lost 0 bases and 6 bases, there was a span of 10 bases. Here the CDR3 DNA reads TGCGCCAGCAGCTTGGTGGGGGACGGTCAGCCCCAGCATTTT. Translation gives CASSLVGDGQPQHF.

This clone appeared many times. The sample holds other DNA sequences that translate to the same CDR3. V usage is TRBV9 and J usage is TRBJ1-5; no clear D gene. CDR1 is SGDLS and CDR2 is YYNGEE in the germline V gene. CDR3 size: 13 residues. Trimming took off 0 bases at V and 4 bases at J, with 5 bases between the two ends. The CDR3 spells CASSVDRNQPQHF. The CDR3 nucleotides are TGTGCCAGCAGCGTAGACCGGAATCAGCCCCAGCATTTT.

On this clone itself: At one boundary the junction diverges from the germline segment, which might be a read error. The rearrangement uses TRBV7-6 and TRBJ1-6, with 9 bases aligning to TRBD1. The CDR3 length is 15 residues. The germline V gene has CDR1 SGHVS and CDR2 FNYEAQ. The CDR3: CAISSTGQGNSPLHF. CDR3 bases: TGTGCCATCAGCTCGACGGGACAGGGAAACTCACCCCTCCACTTT. The full variable domain, in which reference TRBV7-6 and TRBJ1-6 provide the parts outside the CDR3, is GAGVSQSPRYKVTKRGQDVALRCDPISGHVSLYWYRQALGQGPEFLTYFNYEAQQDKSGLPNDRFSAERPEGSISTLTIQRTEQRDSAMYRCAISSTGQGNSPLHFGNGTRLTVT.

As concerns this clone: This sequence may be a read error, since a much larger clone differs from it by one base. As DNA, the CDR3 is TGTGCCAGCAGCTTAGTCCAGGGGGGTCCCGATGAGCAGTTCTTC. Protein sequence: CASSLVQGGPDEQFF. The rearrangement joins TRBV11-1 to TRBJ2-1; tentative D call: TRBD1 (7 bases). The V and J ends lost 1 base and 8 bases respectively, with 15 bases between them. This CDR3 has 15 amino acids. CDR1 and CDR2 from the germline V gene are SGHAT and FQDESV (reference sequence).

This clone occurred many times. The chain is built from TRBV20-1 and TRBJ2-1, with 8 bases identical to TRBD2. CDR3 length equals 15 residues. Trimming at V came to 3 bases and at J to 5 bases, leaving 9 bases not matched to a gene. Germline V gene lookup returns CDR1 DFQATT and CDR2 SNEGSKA (reference sequence). The CDR3: CSASRFAGGDNEQFF. DNA of the CDR3: TGCAGTGCTAGTCGATTCGCGGGGGGAGACAATGAGCAGTTCTTC.

Only a few counts were recorded for this clone. J is TRBJ2-6 and V is TRBV27; no reliable D call. V was trimmed by 6 bases and J by 4 bases, leaving 7 bases between them. CDR3 length equals 13 residues. Per germline, CDR1 MNHEY and CDR2 SMNVEV (reference sequence). CDR3 in DNA: TGTGCCAGCAGGACCTCAGGGGCCAACGTCCTGACTTTC. Its translation is CASRTSGANVLTF.

This clone was counted only a few times. At one boundary the junction diverges from the germline segment, which might be a read error. The CDR3 reads CASTPRLAGTYEQYF. The DNA for the CDR3 is TGTGCAAGCACTCCGCGGTTAGCGGGAACCTACGAGCAGTACTTC. The J gene is TRBJ2-7, the V gene TRBV6-2 or TRBV6-3; TRBD2 agrees at 8 bases. The germline gives CDR1 MNHEY, CDR2 SVGEGT. The CDR3 runs 15 residues.

By its share, this clone is medium-sized. The chain couples TRBV6-1 to TRBJ2-7; 8 bases are a match to TRBD1. The ends lost 7 bases at V and 5 bases at J; junction bases unmatched: 7. This CDR3 region has 13 residues. Germline loops: CDR1 MNHNS, CDR2 SASEGT. CDR3 nucleotides: TGTGCCAGCACAGAACAGGGGGTTAACGAGCAGTACTTC. Encoded protein: CASTEQGVNEQYF.

This clone showed up many times. The rearrangement links TRBV6-5 to TRBJ2-5, with D tentatively TRBD1 (5 bases). Looked up from germline, CDR1 is MNHEY and CDR2 is SVGAGI. The CDR3 runs to 14 residues. V was clipped by 2 bases and J by 3 bases, with 10 bases between them. The CDR3 sequence is CASSYQGSKETQYF. CDR3 nucleotides: TGTGCCAGCAGTTACCAGGGCAGCAAAGAGACCCAGTACTTC.

This clone was seen many times. A much larger clone lies a single base off, so this may be a read error. Other DNA variants within this sample encode the same CDR3. This sequence joins TRBV12-3 or TRBV12-4 and TRBJ2-7; D gene unclear. There are 14 residues in the CDR3. This CDR3 reads CASSLEEMGYEQYF. In nucleotides, the CDR3 is TGTGCCAGCAGTTTAGAGGAGATGGGCTACGAGCAGTACTTT.

At least ten counts were recorded for this clone. The chain combines TRBV24-1 with TRBJ2-6; 10 bases match TRBD1. Unmatched junction bases numbered 8, after V lost 4 bases and J lost 3 bases. This CDR3 comprises 18 residues. Germline-derived CDR1 and CDR2 are KGHDR and SFDVKD. CDR3 DNA: TGTGCCACCAGTGACGCCGGGACAGGGGTCCGTGGGGCCAACGTCCTGACTTTC. As protein: CATSDAGTGVRGANVLTF.

This clone was seen at least ten times. J is TRBJ1-4 and V is TRBV5-1; perhaps TRBD1 as D (5 bases). Germline V CDR1 and CDR2: SGHRS, YFSETQ. The CDR3 spans 13 residues. V dropped 5 bases and J dropped 6 bases, with 11 bases sitting between them. The CDR3 spells CASRRQGDEKLFF. For the CDR3, the DNA is TGCGCCAGCAGAAGGCAGGGCGATGAAAAACTGTTTTTT.

This clone was found many times. V is TRBV20-1 and J is TRBJ2-1, with D possibly matching TRBD2 (6 bases). The CDR3 sequence is 12 residues long. V dropped 5 bases and J dropped 5 bases, with 10 bases sitting between them. The germline V gene encodes CDR1 DFQATT and CDR2 SNEGSKA (reference sequence). CDR3 sequence (DNA): TGCAGTGCTCGCGGGACTCACAATGAGCAGTTCTTC. Its translation is CSARGTHNEQFF.

This clone appeared many times. CDR3 sequence reads: CASSLGPAVSTDTQYF. The CDR3 DNA reads TGTGCCAGCAGCTTAGGACCGGCGGTTAGCACAGATACGCAGTATTTT. This chain joins TRBV7-2 and TRBJ2-3; D not resolved. Germline CDR1 reads SGHTA; CDR2 reads FQGNSA. The V end lost 1 base, the J end lost 0 bases, and 11 bases lay between the germline ends. The CDR3 contains 16 residues. The entire variable domain, with the rest obtained from reference TRBV7-2 and TRBJ2-3, is as follows: GAGVSQSPSNKVTEKGKDVELRCDPISGHTALYWYRQSLGQGLEFLIYFQGNSAPDKSGLPSDRFSAERTGGSVSTLTIQRTQQEDSAVYLCASSLGPAVSTDTQYFGPGTRLTVL.

Only a few counts were recorded for this clone. The chain couples TRBV2 to TRBJ2-1, with a possible D match to TRBD1 (6 bases). This CDR3 region has 15 residues. Germline V gene data show CDR1 as SNHLY and CDR2 as FYNNEI. Trimming pared 6 bases from V and 8 bases from J, leaving 20 bases between. Here the CDR3 reads CASRGHGPLTDEQFF. In DNA form, the CDR3 reads TGTGCCAGCAGGGGACATGGCCCCCTGACTGATGAGCAGTTCTTC.

This clone was recorded many times. The chain is built from TRBV29-1 and TRBJ1-5; 7 nucleotides line up with TRBD1. Losses at the gene ends were 7 bases for V and 7 bases for J; bases not matched to a gene: 10. The CDR3 covers 13 residues. CDR1 SQVTM and CDR2 ANQGSEA come from the germline V gene. CDR3 sequence reads: CSALVAGGQPQHF. Here the CDR3 DNA reads TGCAGCGCCTTGGTGGCAGGGGGACAGCCCCAGCATTTT. The full variable domain, its missing parts supplied by reference TRBV29-1 and TRBJ1-5, is SAVISQKPSRDICQRGTSLTIQCQVDSQVTMMFWYRQQPGQSLTLIATANQGSEATYESGFVIDKFPISRPNLTFSTLTVSNMSPEDSSIYLCSALVAGGQPQHFGDGTRLSIL.